One sample yielded the 25 T cell receptor beta chains listed below, sequenced in a study of T cell responses to AZD1222 COVID-19 vaccine. The repertoire was sequenced with immunoSEQ multiplex PCR; TCRdb's copy has only in-frame clones and lacks some. This table holds 35,000 to 55,000 clones, about 83% found once. Source: peripheral blood, taken on day 0 of AZD1222 vaccination. These receptors originate from an adult in good health.

This sequence joins TRBV3-1 (or the pseudogene TRBV3-2) and TRBJ2-1; the match to TRBD2 covers 10 bases. The CDR3 runs 19 residues. CDR1 is LGHDT and CDR2 is YNNKEL in the germline V gene (reference sequence). J lost 0 bases, V lost 4 bases, and 12 bases had no gene match. CDR3 nucleotide sequence: TGTGCCAGCAGCCCCCGAGGGGCTAGCGGGAGCAGCTCCTACAATGAGCAGTTCTTC. Protein: CASSPRGASGSSSYNEQFF.

V is TRBV28 and J is TRBJ1-5; no clear D. CDR1 is MDHEN and CDR2 is SYDVKM in the germline V gene. There are 15 residues in the CDR3. V dropped 5 bases and J dropped 0 bases, with 11 bases sitting between them. CDR3 in amino acids: CASSLSGYSNQPQHF. CDR3 sequence (DNA): TGTGCCAGCAGTCTCTCGGGCTATAGCAATCAGCCCCAGCATTTT.

The rearrangement joins TRBV28 to TRBJ2-7; D may be TRBD1 (7 bases). The CDR3 is 12 residues long. Trimming shortened V by 10 bases and J by 3 bases, and 13 bases separated the two germline ends. CDR1 and CDR2 (germline): MDHEN, SYDVKM. CDR3 loop: CAIRGDGYEQYF. Written as DNA, the CDR3 is TGTGCCATCAGGGGGGACGGCTACGAGCAGTACTTC.

V is TRBV6-4 and J is TRBJ2-3; TRBD2 agrees at 7 bases. CDR1 and CDR2 (germline): MRHNA, SNTAGT. V lost 4 bases and J lost 0; bases outside the gene matches: 4. The CDR3 has 15 residues. The CDR3 DNA reads as TGTGCCAGCAGTGGGTCTAGCGGAAGCACAGATACGCAGTATTTT. Protein product: CASSGSSGSTDTQYF.

In its sample, this clone was seen once. The chain joins TRBV10-3 to TRBJ2-2; perhaps TRBD2 as D (5 bases). The CDR3 has 11 amino acids. V lost 9 bases to trimming and J lost 5 bases, with 7 bases between them. From germline, CDR1 is ENHRY and CDR2 SYGVKD. CDR3 DNA: TGTGCCATAGGGAGTACCGGGGAGCTGTTTTTT. It translates to CAIGSTGELFF.

The chain uses TRBV14 and TRBJ2-7, with a weak D call TRBD2 (6 bases). The CDR3 covers 13 residues. The V gene's germline CDR1 is SGHDN and CDR2 FVKESK. The V gene lost 6 bases and the J gene lost 5 bases, with 14 bases spanning the gap. The CDR3 spells CASSPGLPNEQYF. CDR3 DNA: TGTGCCAGCAGTCCGGGACTCCCCAACGAGCAGTACTTC.

This sequence joins TRBV15 and TRBJ1-6; no clear D. V lost 0 bases to trimming and J lost 2 bases, with 5 bases between them. CDR1 LNHNV and CDR2 YYDKDF come from the germline V gene (reference sequence). The CDR3 runs to 15 residues. CDR3 in amino acids: CATSRDRTYNSPLHF. The CDR3 DNA sequence: TGTGCCACCAGCAGAGACAGGACCTATAATTCACCCCTCCACTTT. The entire variable domain, with the rest obtained from reference TRBV15 and TRBJ1-6, is as follows: DAMVIQNPRYQVTQFGKPVTLSCSQTLNHNVMYWYQQKSSQAPKLLFHYYDKDFNNEADTPDNFQSRRPNTSFCFLDIRSPGLGDTAMYLCATSRDRTYNSPLHFGNGTRLTVT.

The CDR3 is CASSFQGPANTGELFF. As DNA, the CDR3 is TGTGCCAGCAGCTTCCAAGGCCCTGCGAACACCGGGGAGCTGTTTTTT. The chain combines TRBV7-2 with TRBJ2-2, with unresolved D. V was cut by 3 bases and J by 0 bases, with 11 bases left in between. Germline V gene data show CDR1 as SGHTA and CDR2 as FQGNSA. The length of the CDR3 is 16 residues.

The CDR3 is CASTGGTSYEQYF. The CDR3 DNA reads TGCGCCAGCACGGGGGGGACTTCTTACGAGCAGTACTTC. The genes are TRBV10-2 and TRBJ2-7; 8 bases fit TRBD2. Germline V gene sequence: CDR1 WSHSY, CDR2 SAAADI. CDR3 size: 13 residues. The trim removed 7 bases at V and 4 bases at J, leaving 6 bases unmatched.

The genes are TRBV30 and TRBJ1-6; no clear D gene. Germline V gene sequence: CDR1 GTSNPN, CDR2 SVGIG (reference sequence). V shed 3 bases and J shed 3 bases, with 12 bases lying between them. CDR3 size: 15 residues. CDR3 sequence reads: CAWRPDGSYNSPLHF. The CDR3 bases are TGTGCCTGGAGACCGGACGGAAGCTATAATTCACCCCTCCACTTT.

In this sample, this clone turned up a few times. The chain employs TRBV5-8 and TRBJ1-5; 9 positions match TRBD1. Germline V gene data show CDR1 as SGHTS and CDR2 as YDEGEE. The CDR3 contains 17 residues. V lost 4 bases to trimming and J lost 3 bases; unmatched junction nucleotides: 11. This CDR3 reads CASSRTGGAWNNQPQHF. DNA of the CDR3: TGTGCCAGCAGCCGCACAGGGGGCGCGTGGAACAATCAGCCCCAGCATTTT.

This chain joins TRBV7-9 and TRBJ2-2; D remains ambiguous. From germline, CDR1 is SEHNR and CDR2 FQNEAQ (reference sequence). The CDR3 totals 12 residues. V lost 5 bases and J 2 bases, leaving 3 bases between the germline ends. In DNA form, the CDR3 reads TGTGCCAGCAGCAGAAACACCGGGGAGCTGTTTTTT. Its translation is CASSRNTGELFF.

Written as DNA, the CDR3 is TGTGCCAGCAGCTTAGGACAGGGAATACAAAAAGGGACCGAGCAGTACTTC. This sequence encodes CASSLGQGIQKGTEQYF. The chain links TRBV7-8 to TRBJ2-7; the match to TRBD1 covers 7 bases. The junction had 15 bases not matched to a gene; V was cut back by 1 base and J by 6 bases. The CDR3 spans 17 residues. Germline lookup yields CDR1 SGHVS and CDR2 FQNEAQ.

J is TRBJ2-7 and V is TRBV21-1; the table's TRBD1 call for D was not verified on the DNA. TRBV21-1 is recorded as a pseudogene. There are 13 residues in the CDR3. This CDR3 is CASTPTGRHEQYF. The CDR3 nucleotides are TGTGCCAGCACCCCGACAGGGCGACACGAGCAGTACTTC.

J is TRBJ2-5 and V is TRBV27, with TRBD2 identical over 7 bases. CDR1 is MNHEY and CDR2 is SMNVEV in the germline V gene (reference sequence). CDR3 length: 15 residues. The V and J ends lost 6 bases and 5 bases, in that order; junction bases with no gene match: 12. CDR3 region: CASRVTGGLRETQYF. The DNA of the CDR3 is TGTGCCAGCAGGGTAACGGGAGGATTACGGGAGACCCAGTACTTC.

The genes are TRBV2 and TRBJ2-5, with D maybe TRBD1 (5 bases). CDR3 length: 17 residues. V gave up 2 bases and J gave up 3 bases, with 19 bases separating them. The V gene's germline CDR1 is SNHLY and CDR2 FYNNEI. For the CDR3, the DNA is TGTGCCAGCAGTGAAATTCCCTGGGGCAGGAGCGAAGAGACCCAGTACTTC. Translation: CASSEIPWGRSEETQYF.

J is TRBJ2-7 and V is TRBV18; perhaps TRBD1 as D (6 bases). Germline CDR1 is KGHSH and CDR2 is LQKENI. V was clipped by 2 bases and J by 1 base, with 12 bases between them. This CDR3 is built from 15 residues. CDR3 in amino acids: CASSPARTASYEQYF. The CDR3 coding sequence is TGTGCCAGCTCACCAGCCCGGACAGCTTCCTACGAGCAGTACTTC.

V and J are TRBV24-1 and TRBJ2-7; D remains ambiguous. The germline V and J ends were trimmed by 5 bases and 7 bases, with 11 bases remaining between them. Looked up from germline, CDR1 is KGHDR and CDR2 is SFDVKD. The CDR3 is 12 residues long. CDR3 nucleotide sequence: TGTGCCACCAGTGGCAACGCTGGGGAGCAGTACTTC. Amino acid sequence: CATSGNAGEQYF.

This chain uses TRBV25-1 with TRBJ1-6, with 10 bases lining up with TRBD1. The CDR3 is made up of 14 amino acids. Germline V gene data show CDR1 as MGHDK and CDR2 as SYGVNS. The ends lost 7 bases at V and 9 bases at J; junction bases unmatched: 6. In DNA form, the CDR3 reads TGTGCCAGCACCCAAGGGACAGGGGTTTCACCCCTCCACTTT. As protein: CASTQGTGVSPLHF.

CDR3 coding DNA: TGTGCCAGCAGCTTAGTACGACTAGTAGTCTACAATGAGCAGTTCTTC. Encoded protein: CASSLVRLVVYNEQFF. The chain couples TRBV7-2 to TRBJ2-1, with a possible D match to TRBD2 (6 bases). This CDR3 region has 16 residues. Germline values: CDR1 SGHTA, CDR2 FQGNSA. The ends were cut back, 1 base at V and 3 bases at J, with 13 bases in the middle.

This chain connects TRBV5-4 to TRBJ1-1, with a tentative D call TRBD1 (5 bases). The germline V and J ends were trimmed by 4 bases and 5 bases, with 18 bases remaining between them. The CDR3 is made up of 15 amino acids. CDR1 and CDR2 from the germline V gene are SGHNT and YYREEE (reference sequence). The CDR3: CASSAGPGTGTEAFF. The CDR3 DNA reads as TGTGCCAGCAGCGCCGGCCCGGGGACCGGTACTGAAGCTTTCTTT.

The J gene is TRBJ1-4, the V gene TRBV30, with 7 bases lining up with TRBD1. The CDR3 is 14 residues long. CDR1 is GTSNPN, CDR2 SVGIG, per germline (reference sequence). The J segment lost 4 bases and the V segment lost 5 bases, leaving 7 bases of the junction unmatched. This CDR3 reads CAWERGQGNEKLFF. The CDR3 DNA reads TGTGCCTGGGAAAGGGGGCAGGGTAATGAAAAACTGTTTTTT.

To note about this clone: The junction and the germline gene differ at one end; a read error may be behind it. This chain connects TRBV4-3 to TRBJ1-2; 10 bases are a match to TRBD1. This CDR3 comprises 15 residues. From germline, CDR1 is LGHNA and CDR2 YSLEER. CDR3 amino acids: CASSQDQDRGSYGSF. The CDR3, as DNA: TGCGCCAGCAGCCAAGATCAGGACAGGGGGTCCTATGGCTCCTTC.

J is TRBJ2-1 and V is TRBV2, with 9 bases that match TRBD2. The germline V gene encodes CDR1 SNHLY and CDR2 FYNNEI. Losses at the gene ends were 6 bases for V and 3 bases for J; bases not matched to a gene: 6. The CDR3 runs to 15 residues. In DNA form, the CDR3 reads TGTGCCAGCAGGGTAGCGGGAGAGGGCTACAATGAGCAGTTCTTC. Translating it yields CASRVAGEGYNEQFF.

The V and J genes are TRBV5-1 and TRBJ1-2, with a weak D call TRBD1 (5 bases). CDR1 and CDR2 from the germline V gene are SGHRS and YFSETQ. CDR3 size: 14 residues. V lost 0 bases and J 6 bases, leaving 12 bases between the germline ends. The CDR3 DNA is TGCGCCAGCAGCTTGGCATCGGGGGAGGATGGCTACACCTTC. Translating it yields CASSLASGEDGYTF.